A single TCR beta chain is shown here with its context. Its antigen is unidentified. The data are from a study of shared clonotypes between healthy human individuals. Study-level points and caveats: How much donors shared clonotypes was expected to be affected by sequencing depth. Sampling covered blood only; tissue repertoires likely differ.

In replicate PCRs of unsorted PBMC, 250 to 350 ng DNA, 25,000 to 35,000 T cell genomes, was used. The repertoire was sequenced with immunoSEQ multiplex PCR; TCRdb's copy has only in-frame clones and lacks some. The table shows a few hundred thousand clones, with around 80% occurring only once. Sequenced sample: PBMCs. This receptor was identified in a woman aged 40 to 50 in good health. Some clones in this sample may be carry-over from other donors' samples.

In nucleotides, the CDR3 is TGTGCCAGCAGTCGGGACAGCGATAACTACGAGCAGTACTTC. Its protein is CASSRDSDNYEQYF. The rearrangement joins TRBV6-5 to TRBJ2-7; TRBD1 aligns across 7 bases. This CDR3 is built from 14 residues. With 5 bases clipped from V and 3 bases from J, the junction kept 7 bases outside the gene matches. CDR1 is MNHEY and CDR2 is SVGAGI in the germline V gene.